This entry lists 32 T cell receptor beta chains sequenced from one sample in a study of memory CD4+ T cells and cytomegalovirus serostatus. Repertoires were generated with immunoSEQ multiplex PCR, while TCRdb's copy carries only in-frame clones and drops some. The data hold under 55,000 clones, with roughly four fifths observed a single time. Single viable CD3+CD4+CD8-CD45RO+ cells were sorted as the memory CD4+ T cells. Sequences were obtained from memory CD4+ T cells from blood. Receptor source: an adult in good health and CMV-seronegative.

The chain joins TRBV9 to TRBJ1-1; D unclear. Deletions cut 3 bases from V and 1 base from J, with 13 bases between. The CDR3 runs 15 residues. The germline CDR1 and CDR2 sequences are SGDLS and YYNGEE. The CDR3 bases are TGTGCCAGCAGCGGGCCCCTCGGACCGAACACTGAAGCTTTCTTT. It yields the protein CASSGPLGPNTEAFF.

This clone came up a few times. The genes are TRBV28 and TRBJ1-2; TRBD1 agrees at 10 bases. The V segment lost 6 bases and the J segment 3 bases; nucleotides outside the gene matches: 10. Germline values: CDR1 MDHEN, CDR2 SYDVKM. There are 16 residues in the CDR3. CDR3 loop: CASSSTPGQGHYGYTF. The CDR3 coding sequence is TGTGCCAGCAGCTCCACTCCGGGACAGGGGCACTATGGCTACACCTTC.

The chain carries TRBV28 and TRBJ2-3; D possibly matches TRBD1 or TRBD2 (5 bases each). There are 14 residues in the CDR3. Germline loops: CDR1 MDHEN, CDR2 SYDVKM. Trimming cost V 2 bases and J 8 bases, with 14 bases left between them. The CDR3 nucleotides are TGTGCCAGCAGTTTAAGTGTAGGGGCGGGTACGCAGTATTTT. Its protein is CASSLSVGAGTQYF.

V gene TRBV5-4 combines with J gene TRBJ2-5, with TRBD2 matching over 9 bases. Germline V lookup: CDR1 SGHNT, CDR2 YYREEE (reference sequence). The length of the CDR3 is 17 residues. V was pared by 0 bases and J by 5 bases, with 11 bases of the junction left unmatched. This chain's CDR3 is CASSLGGLAGLGETQYF. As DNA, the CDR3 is TGTGCCAGCAGCTTGGGGGGCCTAGCGGGATTGGGGGAGACCCAGTACTTC.

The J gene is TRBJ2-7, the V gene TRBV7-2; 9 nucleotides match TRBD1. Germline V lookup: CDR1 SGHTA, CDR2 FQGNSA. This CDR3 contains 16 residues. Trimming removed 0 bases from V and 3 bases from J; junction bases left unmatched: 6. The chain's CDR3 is CASSLATQGARYEQYF. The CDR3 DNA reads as TGTGCCAGCAGCTTAGCCACACAGGGGGCGCGCTACGAGCAGTACTTC. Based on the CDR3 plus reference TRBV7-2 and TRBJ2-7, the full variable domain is GAGVSQSPSNKVTEKGKDVELRCDPISGHTALYWYRQSLGQGLEFLIYFQGNSAPDKSGLPSDRFSAERTGGSVSTLTIQRTQQEDSAVYLCASSLATQGARYEQYFGPGTRLTVT.

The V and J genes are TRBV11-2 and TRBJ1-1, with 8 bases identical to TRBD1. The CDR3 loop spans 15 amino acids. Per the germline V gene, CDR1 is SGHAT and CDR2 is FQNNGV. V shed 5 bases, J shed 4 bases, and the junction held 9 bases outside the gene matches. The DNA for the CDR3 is TGTGCCAGCAGCCTCGGGTCAACAGGGGGCACTGAAGCTTTCTTT. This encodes CASSLGSTGGTEAFF.

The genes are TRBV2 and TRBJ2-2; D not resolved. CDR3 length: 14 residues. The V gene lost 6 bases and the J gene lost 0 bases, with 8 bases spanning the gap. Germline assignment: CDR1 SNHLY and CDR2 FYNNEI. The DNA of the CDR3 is TGTGCCAGCAGACCCACGACGAACACCGGGGAGCTGTTTTTT. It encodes CASRPTTNTGELFF.

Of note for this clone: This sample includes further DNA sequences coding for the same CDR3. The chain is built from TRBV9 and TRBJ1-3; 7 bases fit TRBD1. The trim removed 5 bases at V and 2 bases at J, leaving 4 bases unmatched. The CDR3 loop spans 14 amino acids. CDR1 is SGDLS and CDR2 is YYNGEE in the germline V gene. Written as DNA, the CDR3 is TGTGCCAGCAGTGCCGGGACAGCTGGAAACACCATATATTTT. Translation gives CASSAGTAGNTIYF.

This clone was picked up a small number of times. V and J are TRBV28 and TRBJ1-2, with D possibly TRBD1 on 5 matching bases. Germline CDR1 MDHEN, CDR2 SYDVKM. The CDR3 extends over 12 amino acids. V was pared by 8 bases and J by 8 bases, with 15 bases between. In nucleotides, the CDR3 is TGTGCCAGCCATCGAGGGGTTTACGGCTACACCTTC. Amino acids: CASHRGVYGYTF.

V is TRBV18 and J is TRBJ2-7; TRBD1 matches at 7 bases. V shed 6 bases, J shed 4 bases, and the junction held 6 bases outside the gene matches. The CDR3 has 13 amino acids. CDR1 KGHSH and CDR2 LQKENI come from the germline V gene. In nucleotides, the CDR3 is TGTGCCAGCTCCTCGGGACAGCCATACGAGCAGTACTTC. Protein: CASSSGQPYEQYF.

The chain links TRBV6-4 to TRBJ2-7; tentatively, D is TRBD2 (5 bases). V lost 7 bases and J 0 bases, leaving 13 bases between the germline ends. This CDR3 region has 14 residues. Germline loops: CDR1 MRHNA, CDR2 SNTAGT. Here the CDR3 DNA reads TGTGCCAGCATGACCACGGGATTCTCCTACGAGCAGTACTTC. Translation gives CASMTTGFSYEQYF.

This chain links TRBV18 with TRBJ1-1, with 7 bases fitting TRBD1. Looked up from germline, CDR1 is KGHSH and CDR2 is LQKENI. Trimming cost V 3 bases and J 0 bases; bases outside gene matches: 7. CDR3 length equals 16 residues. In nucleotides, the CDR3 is TGTGCCAGCTCACCGACAGGGACGAGAGTGAACACTGAAGCTTTCTTT. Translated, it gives CASSPTGTRVNTEAFF.

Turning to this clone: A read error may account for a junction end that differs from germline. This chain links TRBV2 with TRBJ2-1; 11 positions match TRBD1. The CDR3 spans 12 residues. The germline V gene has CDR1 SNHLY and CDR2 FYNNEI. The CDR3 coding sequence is TGTGCCAGCAGTGGGGACAGGGGGATCGGGGTCTTC. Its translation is CASSGDRGIGVF.

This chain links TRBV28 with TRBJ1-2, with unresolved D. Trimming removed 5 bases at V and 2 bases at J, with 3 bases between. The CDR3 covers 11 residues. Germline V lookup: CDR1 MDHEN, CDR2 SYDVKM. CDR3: CASSINYGYTF. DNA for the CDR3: TGTGCCAGCAGTATAAACTATGGCTACACCTTC.

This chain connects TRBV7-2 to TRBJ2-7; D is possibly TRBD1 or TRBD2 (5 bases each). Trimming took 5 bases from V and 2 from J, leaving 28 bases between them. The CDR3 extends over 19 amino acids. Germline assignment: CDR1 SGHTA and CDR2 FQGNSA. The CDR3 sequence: CASSRIHPGSGSLPYEQYF. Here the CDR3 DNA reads TGTGCCAGCAGCCGTATCCATCCGGGGTCAGGGTCACTCCCCTACGAGCAGTACTTC.

This CDR3 reads CASSLGQGSDEQYF. The CDR3 nucleotides are TGTGCCAGCAGCTTGGGACAGGGGTCGGACGAGCAGTACTTC. This chain joins TRBV11-2 and TRBJ2-7; 10 bases agree with TRBD1. Per the germline V gene, CDR1 is SGHAT and CDR2 is FQNNGV. Trimming cost V 3 bases and J 5 bases; bases outside gene matches: 4. CDR3 length: 14 residues.

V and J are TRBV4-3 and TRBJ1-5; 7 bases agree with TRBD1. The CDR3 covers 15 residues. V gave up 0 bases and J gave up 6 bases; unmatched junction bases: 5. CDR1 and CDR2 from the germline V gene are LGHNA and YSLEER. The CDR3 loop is CASSQDHQGVQPQHF. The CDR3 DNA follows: TGCGCCAGCAGCCAAGATCACCAGGGGGTTCAGCCCCAGCATTTT.

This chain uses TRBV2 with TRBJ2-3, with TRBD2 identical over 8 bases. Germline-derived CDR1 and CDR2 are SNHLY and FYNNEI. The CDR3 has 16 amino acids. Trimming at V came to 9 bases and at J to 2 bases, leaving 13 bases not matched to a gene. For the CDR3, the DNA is TGTGCCAGTCGACCCAGCGGGGGTAGAGCCACAGATACGCAGTATTTT. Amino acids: CASRPSGGRATDTQYF.

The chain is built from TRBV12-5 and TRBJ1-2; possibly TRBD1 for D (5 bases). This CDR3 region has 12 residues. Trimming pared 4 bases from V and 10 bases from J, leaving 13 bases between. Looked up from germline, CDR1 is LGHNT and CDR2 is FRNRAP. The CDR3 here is CASGWWGGDYTF. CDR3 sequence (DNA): TGTGCTAGTGGTTGGTGGGGGGGTGACTACACCTTC.

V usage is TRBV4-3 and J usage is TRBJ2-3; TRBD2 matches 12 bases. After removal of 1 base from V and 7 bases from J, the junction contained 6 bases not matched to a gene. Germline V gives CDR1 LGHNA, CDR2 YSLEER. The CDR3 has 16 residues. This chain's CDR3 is CASSQGGTSGWNTQYF. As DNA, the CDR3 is TGCGCCAGCAGCCAAGGAGGGACTAGCGGGTGGAATACGCAGTATTTT.

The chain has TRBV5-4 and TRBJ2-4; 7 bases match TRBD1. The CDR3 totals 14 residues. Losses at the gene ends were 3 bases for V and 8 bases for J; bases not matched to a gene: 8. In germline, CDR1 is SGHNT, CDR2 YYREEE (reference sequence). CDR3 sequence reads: CASSSRQGDDIQYF. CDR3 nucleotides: TGTGCCAGCAGCTCCCGACAGGGTGATGACATTCAGTACTTC.

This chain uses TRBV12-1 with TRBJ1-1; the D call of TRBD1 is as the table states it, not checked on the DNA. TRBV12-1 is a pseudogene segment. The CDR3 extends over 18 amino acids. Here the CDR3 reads CASTLGYMGKDMNTEAFF. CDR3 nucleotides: TGTGCCAGCACTCTTGGGTATATGGGGAAGGACATGAACACTGAAGCTTTCTTT.

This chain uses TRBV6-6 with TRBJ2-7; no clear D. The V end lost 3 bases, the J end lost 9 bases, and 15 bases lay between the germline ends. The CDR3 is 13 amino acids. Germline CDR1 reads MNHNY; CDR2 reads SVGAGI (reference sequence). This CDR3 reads CASSYGSQGGQYF. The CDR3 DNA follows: TGTGCCAGCAGTTATGGGTCGCAAGGTGGGCAGTACTTC.

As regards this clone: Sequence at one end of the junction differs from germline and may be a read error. CDR3 residues: CASSRGAGGQRLETQYF. The CDR3 coding sequence is TGTGCTAGCAGCCGAGGGGCTGGCGGGCAGAGGTTGGAGACCCAGTACTTC. The chain carries TRBV7-7 and TRBJ2-5; D may correspond to TRBD1 or TRBD2 (5 bases each). There are 17 residues in the CDR3. Germline loops: CDR1 SSHAT, CDR2 FNYEAQ (reference sequence). Full variable domain (rest looked up from reference TRBV7-7 and TRBJ2-5): GAGVSQSPRYKVTKRGQDVTLRCDPISSHATLYWYQQALGQGPEFLTYFNYEAQPDKSGLPSDRFSAERPEGSISTLTIQRTEQRDSAMYRCASSRGAGGQRLETQYFGPGTRLLVL.

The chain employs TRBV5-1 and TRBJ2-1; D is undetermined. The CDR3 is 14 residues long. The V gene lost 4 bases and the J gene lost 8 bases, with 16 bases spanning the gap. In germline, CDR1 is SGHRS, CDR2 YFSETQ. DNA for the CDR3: TGCGCCAGCAGCCCCCGGCCTGGCGGCGATGAGCAGTTCTTC. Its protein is CASSPRPGGDEQFF.

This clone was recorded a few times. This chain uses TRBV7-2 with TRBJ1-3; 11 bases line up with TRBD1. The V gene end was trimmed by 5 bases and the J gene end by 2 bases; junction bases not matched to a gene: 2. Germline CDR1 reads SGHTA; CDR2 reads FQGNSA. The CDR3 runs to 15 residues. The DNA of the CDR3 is TGTGCCAGCAGCACGGACAGGGGGCCTGGAAACACCATATATTTT. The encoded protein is CASSTDRGPGNTIYF.

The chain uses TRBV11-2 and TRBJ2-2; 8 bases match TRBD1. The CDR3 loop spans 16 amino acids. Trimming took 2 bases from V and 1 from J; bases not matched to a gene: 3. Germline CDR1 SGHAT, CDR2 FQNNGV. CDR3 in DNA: TGTGCCAGCAGCTTATCAGGGGGCGAGAACACCGGGGAGCTGTTTTTT. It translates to CASSLSGGENTGELFF.

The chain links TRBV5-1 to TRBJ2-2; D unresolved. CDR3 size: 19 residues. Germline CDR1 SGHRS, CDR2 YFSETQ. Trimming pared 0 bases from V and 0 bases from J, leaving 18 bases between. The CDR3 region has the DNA TGCGCCAGCAGCTTGGCTTGGGTCCCCAAGCCCTCGAACACCGGGGAGCTGTTTTTT. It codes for CASSLAWVPKPSNTGELFF.

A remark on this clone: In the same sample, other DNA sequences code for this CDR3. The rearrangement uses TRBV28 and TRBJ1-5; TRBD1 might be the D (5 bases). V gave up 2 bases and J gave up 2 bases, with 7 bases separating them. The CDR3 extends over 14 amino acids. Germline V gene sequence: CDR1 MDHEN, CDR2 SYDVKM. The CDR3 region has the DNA TGTGCCAGCAGTTTAACGGGGGGCAATCAGCCCCAGCATTTT. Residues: CASSLTGGNQPQHF.

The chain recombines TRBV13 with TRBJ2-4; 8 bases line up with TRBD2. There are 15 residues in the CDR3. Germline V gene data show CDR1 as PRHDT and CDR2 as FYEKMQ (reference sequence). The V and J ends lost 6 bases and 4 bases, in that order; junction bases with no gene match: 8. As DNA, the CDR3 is TGTGCCAGCAGTCAAGCGGGGGCCCAAAAAAACATTCAGTACTTC. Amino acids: CASSQAGAQKNIQYF.

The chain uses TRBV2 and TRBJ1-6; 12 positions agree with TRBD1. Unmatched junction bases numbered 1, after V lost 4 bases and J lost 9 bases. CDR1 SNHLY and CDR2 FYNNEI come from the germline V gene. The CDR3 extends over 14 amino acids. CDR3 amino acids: CASSGDRGLSPLHF. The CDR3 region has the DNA TGTGCCAGCAGTGGGGACAGGGGGCTTTCACCCCTCCACTTT. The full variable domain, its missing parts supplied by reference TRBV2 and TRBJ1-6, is EPEVTQTPSHQVTQMGQEVILRCVPISNHLYFYWYRQILGQKVEFLVSFYNNEISEKSEIFDDQFSVERPDGSNFTLKIRSTKLEDSAMYFCASSGDRGLSPLHFGNGTRLTVT.

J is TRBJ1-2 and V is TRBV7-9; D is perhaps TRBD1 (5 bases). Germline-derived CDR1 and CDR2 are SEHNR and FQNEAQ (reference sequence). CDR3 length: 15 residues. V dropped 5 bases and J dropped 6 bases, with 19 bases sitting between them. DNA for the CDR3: TGTGCCAGCAGCCGCACTCGACAGCCACTCCATGGCTACACCTTC. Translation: CASSRTRQPLHGYTF.